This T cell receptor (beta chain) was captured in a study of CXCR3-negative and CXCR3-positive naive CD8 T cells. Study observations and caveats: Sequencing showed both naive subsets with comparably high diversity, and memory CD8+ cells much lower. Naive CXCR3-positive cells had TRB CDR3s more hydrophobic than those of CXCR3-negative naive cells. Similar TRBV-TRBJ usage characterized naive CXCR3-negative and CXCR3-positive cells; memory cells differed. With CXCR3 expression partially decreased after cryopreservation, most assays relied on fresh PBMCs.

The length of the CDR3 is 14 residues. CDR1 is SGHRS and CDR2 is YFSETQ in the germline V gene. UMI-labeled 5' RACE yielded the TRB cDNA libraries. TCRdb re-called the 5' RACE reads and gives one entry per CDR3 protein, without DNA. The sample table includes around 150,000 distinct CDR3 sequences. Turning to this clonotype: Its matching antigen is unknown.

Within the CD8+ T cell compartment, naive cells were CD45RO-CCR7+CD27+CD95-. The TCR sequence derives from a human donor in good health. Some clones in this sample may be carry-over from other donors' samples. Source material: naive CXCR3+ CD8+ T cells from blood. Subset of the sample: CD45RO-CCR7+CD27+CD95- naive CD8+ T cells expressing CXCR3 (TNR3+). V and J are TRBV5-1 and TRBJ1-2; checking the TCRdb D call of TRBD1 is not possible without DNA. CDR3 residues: CASSPIGQLEGYTF. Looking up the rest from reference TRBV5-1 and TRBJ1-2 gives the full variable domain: KAGVTQTPRYLIKTRGQQVTLSCSPISGHRSVSWYQQTPGQGLQFLFEYFSETQRNKGNFPGRFSGRQFSNSRSEMNVSTLELGDSALYLCASSPIGQLEGYTFGSGTRLTVV.